The 2 T cell receptor beta chains below come from one sample, sequenced in a study of identical twins. TCRdb independently ran MiXCR on the 5' RACE reads; one entry per CDR3 protein. Of 400,000 to 500,000 distinct CDR3 sequences in the sample, roughly 20% were seen once. Sequencing was done on a sample of naive T cells sorted from blood. These receptor sequences come from a man aged 45-65 years in good health.

CDR3 nucleotide sequence: TGTGCCAGCAGGTTTCCCGGGACAGGGGATTACGAGCAGTACTTC. This translates into CASRFPGTGDYEQYF. The chain has TRBV11-2 and TRBJ2-7; 10 bases align to TRBD1. The germline CDR1 and CDR2 sequences are SGHAT and FQNNGV. V dropped 6 bases and J dropped 4; count of bases not matched to a gene: 9. The CDR3 is 15 amino acids.

The genes are TRBV2 and TRBJ1-1; possible D gene TRBD1, 5 bases. The CDR3 runs to 14 residues. Per germline, CDR1 SNHLY and CDR2 FYNNEI. Trimming pared 6 bases from V and 5 bases from J, leaving 16 bases between. The CDR3 loop is CASRPGQGWTEAFF. In nucleotides, the CDR3 is TGTGCCAGCAGACCGGGGCAGGGTTGGACTGAAGCTTTCTTT.